This entry is about one T cell receptor beta chain. With 5 bases clipped from V and 4 bases from J, the junction kept 12 bases outside the gene matches. CDR3 length: 17 amino acids. Germline-derived CDR1 and CDR2 are LGHNA and YNFKEQ. Cohort 3 donors were reported recovered after two negative PCRs, clearance, or symptom resolution. The source of the sample is a study of blood T cell repertoires in COVID-19. Assay: immunoSEQ multiplex PCR; the TCRdb copy retains only in-frame clones and omits some. Of nearly 200,000 clones in the sample, 70% to 90% were seen once. The specimen sequenced was PBMCs or T cells enriched from blood (not recorded which). This clonotype originated in a woman in her late teens or twenties who had recovered from COVID-19. The chain has TRBV4-2 and TRBJ1-1, with TRBD1 matching 11 bases. The CDR3 nucleotides are TGTGCCAGCAGCTCACCGGGACAGGGGGGATTGGGCACTGAAGCTTTCTTT. Translating it yields CASSSPGQGGLGTEAFF.